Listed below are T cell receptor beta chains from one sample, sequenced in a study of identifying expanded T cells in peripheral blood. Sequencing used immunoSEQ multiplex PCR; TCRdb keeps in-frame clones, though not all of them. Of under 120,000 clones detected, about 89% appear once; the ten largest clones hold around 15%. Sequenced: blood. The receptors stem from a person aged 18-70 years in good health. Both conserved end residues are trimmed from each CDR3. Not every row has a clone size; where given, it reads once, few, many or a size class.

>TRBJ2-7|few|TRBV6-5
ASSYRSSSYEQY
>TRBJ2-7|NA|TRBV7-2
ASSLLTSGAEQY
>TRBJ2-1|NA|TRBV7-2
ASGTQPYNEQF
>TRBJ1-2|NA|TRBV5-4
ASSIGQSNYGYT
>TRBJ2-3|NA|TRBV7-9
ASRTGQGATDTQY
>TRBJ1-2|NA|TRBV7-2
ASSRGQSNYGYT
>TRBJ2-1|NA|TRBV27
ASSLQGAGNEQF
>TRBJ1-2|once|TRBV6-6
ASTFLSTGEGYT
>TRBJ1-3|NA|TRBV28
ASSRTGEGSGNTIY
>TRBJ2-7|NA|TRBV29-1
SVAPGSEQY
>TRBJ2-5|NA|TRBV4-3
ASSQGPSRQETQY
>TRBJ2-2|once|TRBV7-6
ASRSSNYGELF
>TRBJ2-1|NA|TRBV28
ASSPIRTSGVSSYNEQF
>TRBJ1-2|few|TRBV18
ASSPRTGDGYT